This T cell receptor (beta chain) was profiled in a study of blood T cell repertoires in COVID-19. The wider study: Spain, Italy and the United States supplied samples that represented acute and convalescent COVID-19. Sources were T cells, B-cell-depleted T cells, or PBMCs; the material itself was cDNA or gDNA.

TCRdb keeps only in-frame clones here, not all; method: immunoSEQ multiplex PCR. Of 150,000 to 200,000 clones in the sample, about 90% are singletons; the top ten hold around 4.6%. In Seattle, patients joined the study during active infection and were tracked longitudinally. V gave up 4 bases and J gave up 1 base; unmatched junction bases: 10. The V gene's germline CDR1 is SGHVS and CDR2 FNYEAQ. This CDR3 comprises 18 residues. Sequenced material: peripheral blood. This rearrangement joins TRBV7-6 to TRBJ2-2; 9 positions agree with TRBD2. The sequence was collected from a man aged 25-40 years with COVID-19, enrolled during active disease. CDR3 DNA: TGTGCCAGCAGCTCCCGCCGACCGACTAGCGGGAACACCGGGGAGCTGTTTTTT. This encodes CASSSRRPTSGNTGELFF.